Listed below are T cell receptor beta chains from one sample, sequenced in a study of blood T cell repertoires in COVID-19. Profiled with immunoSEQ multiplex PCR; TCRdb holds only in-frame clones, not every one. The sample has under 200,000 clones; 84% are singletons. The sequencing sample was made of peripheral blood. These TCRs come from a man between 18 and 35 years old with active or convalescent COVID-19. Each CDR3 is given with its conserved first and last residue. The order of the fields is V gene, D gene, clone size, J gene, CDR3 DNA, CDR3 protein. D genes are given only for firm matches. Size is stated for part of the rows, as once, few or many counts, or as a class when the clone is expanded.

V: TRBV19
D: TRBD2
size: NA
J: TRBJ2-1
DNA: TGTGCCAGTAGTATAGGGGGGACTAGCTACTACAATGAGCAGTTCTTC
CDR3: CASSIGGTSYYNEQFF

V: TRBV24-1
D: TRBD2
size: NA
J: TRBJ2-1
DNA: TGTGCCACCAGTTTTGCTAGCGGGACCTACAATGAGCAGTTCTTC
CDR3: CATSFASGTYNEQFF

V: TRBV18
D: NA
size: NA
J: TRBJ1-6
DNA: TGTGCCAGCTCACCCCACCCCCCCGGGGGGAATTCACCCCTCCACTTT
CDR3: CASSPHPPGGNSPLHF

V: TRBV7-9
D: NA
size: NA
J: TRBJ1-1
DNA: TGTGCCAGCAGCAAACCCCTGGGCGGGATGAACACTGAAGCTTTCTTT
CDR3: CASSKPLGGMNTEAFF

V: TRBV27
D: TRBD1
size: NA
J: TRBJ1-2
DNA: TGTGCCAGCAGTCCGGGGACAGGGGGGGGTTATGGCTACACCTTC
CDR3: CASSPGTGGGYGYTF

V: TRBV7-3
D: NA
size: NA
J: TRBJ2-5
DNA: TGTGCCAGCAGTATCGGGGGCCAAGAGACCCAGTACTTC
CDR3: CASSIGGQETQYF

V: TRBV5-1
D: NA
size: NA
J: TRBJ1-2
DNA: TGCGCCAGCAGCTTGGGTCTCAGCGGGGGATATGGCTACACCTTC
CDR3: CASSLGLSGGYGYTF

V: TRBV6-2/TRBV6-3
D: NA
size: NA
J: TRBJ1-5
DNA: TGTGCCAGCAGTTACCGGGGGTATAGCAATCAGCCCCAGCATTTT
CDR3: CASSYRGYSNQPQHF

V: TRBV19
D: NA
size: once
J: TRBJ1-5
DNA: TGTGCCAGTAGTATGCGTAATCAGCCCCAGCATTTT
CDR3: CASSMRNQPQHF

V: TRBV3-1/TRBV3-2
D: NA
size: NA
J: TRBJ2-7
DNA: TGTGCCAGCAGCCAACCCGGGACAAAGACCTACGAGCAGTACTTC
CDR3: CASSQPGTKTYEQYF

V: TRBV7-3
D: TRBD2
size: NA
J: TRBJ2-1
DNA: TGTGCCAGCAGCGTAGCGGGACTCTCCTACAATGAGCAGTTCTTC
CDR3: CASSVAGLSYNEQFF

V: TRBV6-1
D: NA
size: NA
J: TRBJ1-6
DNA: TGTGCCAGCAGTGAACAGGTGGAATACTCACCCCTCCACTTT
CDR3: CASSEQVEYSPLHF

V: TRBV13
D: NA
size: NA
J: TRBJ2-1
DNA: TGTGCCAGCAGCACCCGGGGTAGCGTCATCGGTGAGCAGTTCTTC
CDR3: CASSTRGSVIGEQFF

V: TRBV12-5
D: NA
size: NA
J: TRBJ1-5
DNA: TGTGCTAGTGGTTTGTTCAGTCAGGGAAGTCAGCCCCAGCATTTT
CDR3: CASGLFSQGSQPQHF

V: TRBV30
D: TRBD1
size: NA
J: TRBJ2-7
DNA: TGTGCCTGGAGTCCCGGGACAGGTGGTACCTACGAGCAGTACTTC
CDR3: CAWSPGTGGTYEQYF

V: TRBV10-3
D: NA
size: once
J: TRBJ1-4
DNA: TGTGCCATCAGCGAGTCGGGAGCAACTAATGAAAAACTGTTTTTT
CDR3: CAISESGATNEKLFF

V: TRBV15
D: NA
size: NA
J: TRBJ1-2
DNA: TGTGCCACCAGCAGAGATCGACGGGGGGGCTATGGCTACACCTTC
CDR3: CATSRDRRGGYGYTF

V: TRBV2
D: NA
size: NA
J: TRBJ1-4
DNA: TGTGCCAGCAAAAGGCGGGAGACCAGGGATGAAAAACTGTTTTTT
CDR3: CASKRRETRDEKLFF

V: TRBV28
D: TRBD1
size: NA
J: TRBJ1-5
DNA: TGTGCCAGCAGTTCGGACAGGGGTTTTGTTCAGCCCCAGCATTTT
CDR3: CASSSDRGFVQPQHF

V: TRBV5-5
D: NA
size: NA
J: TRBJ2-2
DNA: TGTGCCAGCAGCGCCGGACTGACGAACACCGGGGAGCTGTTTTTT
CDR3: CASSAGLTNTGELFF

V: TRBV2
D: NA
size: NA
J: TRBJ2-1
DNA: TGTGCCAGCAGTCGGAGCGGAAGCTCCTACAATGAGCAGTTCTTC
CDR3: CASSRSGSSYNEQFF

V: TRBV6-5
D: TRBD1
size: NA
J: TRBJ1-5
DNA: TGTGCCAGCAGTCAAAGGACAGGCCTCCAGCCCCAGCATTTT
CDR3: CASSQRTGLQPQHF

V: TRBV28
D: NA
size: NA
J: TRBJ2-2
DNA: TGTGCCAGCAGTTTAGGCAGTTTCACCGGGGAGCTGTTTTTT
CDR3: CASSLGSFTGELFF

V: TRBV10-3
D: NA
size: few
J: TRBJ2-3
DNA: TGTGCCATCAGTGAGTCGCTGGCCTTCCCAGATACGCAGTATTTT
CDR3: CAISESLAFPDTQYF

V: TRBV7-2
D: NA
size: NA
J: TRBJ1-2
DNA: TGTGCCAGCAGCTTAAACGGGGGGCGGGGCTATGGCTACACCTTC
CDR3: CASSLNGGRGYGYTF

V: TRBV5-1
D: NA
size: NA
J: TRBJ1-3
DNA: TGCGCCAGCAGCTTGGCCCGGGTGTCAGGAAACACCATATATTTT
CDR3: CASSLARVSGNTIYF

V: TRBV5-4
D: TRBD1
size: NA
J: TRBJ2-2
DNA: TGTGCCAGCAGCCGGGACAGGGACACCGGGGAGCTGTTTTTT
CDR3: CASSRDRDTGELFF

V: TRBV19
D: TRBD1
size: once
J: TRBJ2-2
DNA: TGTGCCAGTAGTATTCAGGGGGCACTATTTACCGGGGAGCTGTTTTTT
CDR3: CASSIQGALFTGELFF

V: TRBV4-1
D: TRBD1
size: NA
J: TRBJ1-1
DNA: TGCGCCAGCAGCCAAGCCGCGACAGGGTCCCTGAACACTGAAGCTTTCTTT
CDR3: CASSQAATGSLNTEAFF

V: TRBV11-2
D: TRBD1
size: NA
J: TRBJ2-1
DNA: TGTGCCAGCAGCCTCCGGACAGGGGAACGCTATGAGCAGTTCTTC
CDR3: CASSLRTGERYEQFF

V: TRBV7-2
D: NA
size: many
J: TRBJ1-2
DNA: TGTGCCAGCAGCTTAGGTGGGACTTCCTCCAACTACACCTTC
CDR3: CASSLGGTSSNYTF

V: TRBV10-2
D: NA
size: NA
J: TRBJ1-3
DNA: TGCGCCAGCAGTGAGTCGCCCGGGAGCTCTGGAAACACCATATATTTT
CDR3: CASSESPGSSGNTIYF

V: TRBV19
D: TRBD2
size: NA
J: TRBJ2-5
DNA: TGTGCCAGTAGGACTAGCGGGACCCCGGGGATGGCCCAGTACTTC
CDR3: CASRTSGTPGMAQYF

V: TRBV18
D: TRBD1
size: few
J: TRBJ2-5
DNA: TGTGCCAGCTCACGACAGGGACGAGAGACCCAGTACTTC
CDR3: CASSRQGRETQYF

V: TRBV19
D: TRBD1
size: NA
J: TRBJ2-5
DNA: TGTGCCAGTAGTATATCCACAGGGACAGGGGAAAAGACCCAGTACTTC
CDR3: CASSISTGTGEKTQYF

V: TRBV5-5
D: TRBD1
size: NA
J: TRBJ1-6
DNA: TGTGCCAGCAGCCCCGGGGACAGGGGTAATTCACCCCTCCACTTT
CDR3: CASSPGDRGNSPLHF

V: TRBV10-3
D: TRBD2
size: once
J: TRBJ2-1
DNA: TGTGCCATCAGGGGAGCGGGGGGCCCCTACAATGAGCAGTTCTTC
CDR3: CAIRGAGGPYNEQFF

V: TRBV4-2
D: TRBD2
size: NA
J: TRBJ2-7
DNA: TGTGCCAGCAGCCTCCTTGGACTAGCGGGAGGCTACGAGCAGTACTTC
CDR3: CASSLLGLAGGYEQYF

V: TRBV18
D: TRBD1
size: NA
J: TRBJ2-3
DNA: TGTGCCAGCTTGGACAGGGGTGTAGATACGCAGTATTTT
CDR3: CASLDRGVDTQYF

V: TRBV27
D: TRBD1
size: NA
J: TRBJ2-3
DNA: TGTGCCAGCAGTCCATACTCGACAGGGCGAGGCACAGATACGCAGTATTTT
CDR3: CASSPYSTGRGTDTQYF

V: TRBV18
D: TRBD1
size: NA
J: TRBJ2-4
DNA: TGTGCCAGCTCACCCCAACAGGGGGCCGAAAACATTCAGTACTTC
CDR3: CASSPQQGAENIQYF